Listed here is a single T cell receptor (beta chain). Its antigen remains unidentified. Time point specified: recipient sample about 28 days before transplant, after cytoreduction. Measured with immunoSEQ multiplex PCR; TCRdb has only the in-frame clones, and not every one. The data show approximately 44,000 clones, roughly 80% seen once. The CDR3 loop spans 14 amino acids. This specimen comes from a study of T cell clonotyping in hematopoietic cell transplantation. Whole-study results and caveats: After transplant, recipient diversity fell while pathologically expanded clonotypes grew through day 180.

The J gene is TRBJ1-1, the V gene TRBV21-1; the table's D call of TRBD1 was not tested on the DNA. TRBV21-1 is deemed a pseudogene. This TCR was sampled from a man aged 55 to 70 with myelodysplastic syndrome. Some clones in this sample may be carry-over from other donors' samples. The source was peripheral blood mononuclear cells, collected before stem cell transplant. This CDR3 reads CASSYGQGATEAFF. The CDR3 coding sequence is TGTGCCAGCTCATACGGACAGGGGGCCACTGAAGCTTTCTTT.